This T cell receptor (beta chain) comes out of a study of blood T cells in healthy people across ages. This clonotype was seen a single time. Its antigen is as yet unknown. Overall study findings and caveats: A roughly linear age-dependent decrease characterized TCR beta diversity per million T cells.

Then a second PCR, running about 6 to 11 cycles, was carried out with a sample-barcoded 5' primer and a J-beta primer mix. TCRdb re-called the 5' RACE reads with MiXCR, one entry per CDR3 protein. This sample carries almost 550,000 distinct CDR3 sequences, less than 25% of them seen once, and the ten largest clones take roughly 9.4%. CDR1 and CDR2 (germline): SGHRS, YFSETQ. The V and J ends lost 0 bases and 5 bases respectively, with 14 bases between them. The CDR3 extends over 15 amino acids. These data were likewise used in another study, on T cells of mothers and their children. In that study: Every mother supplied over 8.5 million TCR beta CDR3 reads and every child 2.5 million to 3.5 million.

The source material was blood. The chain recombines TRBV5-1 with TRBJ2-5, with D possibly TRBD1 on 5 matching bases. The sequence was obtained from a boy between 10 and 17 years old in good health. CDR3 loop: CASSLGRDGAETQYF. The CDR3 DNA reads TGCGCCAGCAGCTTGGGCAGGGATGGGGCGGAGACCCAGTACTTC. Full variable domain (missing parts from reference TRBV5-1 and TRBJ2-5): KAGVTQTPRYLIKTRGQQVTLSCSPISGHRSVSWYQQTPGQGLQFLFEYFSETQRNKGNFPGRFSGRQFSNSRSEMNVSTLELGDSALYLCASSLGRDGAETQYFGPGTRLLVL.